The TCR beta chain described here comes from a study of T cell clones after liver transplantation. Study in general: A pre-transplant mixed lymphocyte reaction with TCRbeta sequencing defined graft-donor-reactive clones followed in post-transplant blood.

Looked up from germline, CDR1 is SGHVS and CDR2 is FNYEAQ. V lost 6 bases and J 5 bases, leaving 7 bases between the germline ends. This CDR3 contains 11 residues. Assay used: immunoSEQ multiplex PCR; TCRdb lists only in-frame clones, some missing. The sample holds tens of thousands of clones, around four fifths seen once. The sequencing used CD4+ T cells from blood, collected at the 22-month timepoint. This chain uses TRBV7-6 with TRBJ2-5; D unresolved. This receptor was obtained from a human patient who received a liver transplant. Some T cells could come from the graft donor. The CDR3 loop reads CASSSEETQYF. The CDR3 DNA reads as TGTGCCAGCAGTTCTGAGGAGACCCAGTACTTC. The variable domain in full, with the rest retrieved from reference TRBV7-6 and TRBJ2-5, is GAGVSQSPRYKVTKRGQDVALRCDPISGHVSLYWYRQALGQGPEFLTYFNYEAQQDKSGLPNDRFSAERPEGSISTLTIQRTEQRDSAMYRCASSSEETQYFGPGTRLLVL.